This T cell receptor beta chain was retrieved from a study of patients and donors after allogeneic stem cell transplantation. This clonotype was counted a few times. TCRdb analysed the RT-PCR reads with MiXCR anew, one entry per CDR3 protein. The sample records about 200,000 distinct CDR3 sequences, less than 45% being singletons. The CDR3 spans 13 residues. V was clipped by 2 bases and J by 10 bases; unmatched bases: 3. Germline CDR1 and CDR2: MNHEY and SMNVEV (reference sequence). The origin of this receptor is a human donor who was either an allogeneic HSCT recipient or a stem cell or donor lymphocyte infusion donor (not recorded which). It is not recorded whose cells these are; they may come from a transplant donor. Specimen: blood, either unsorted or a sorted T cell fraction (not recorded which). The rearrangement joins TRBV27 to TRBJ2-1, with 9 nucleotides matching TRBD2. The CDR3 DNA reads TGTGCCAGCAGTTTAAGCCTAGCGGGAGAGCAGTTCTTC. Its protein product is CASSLSLAGEQFF.